The 5 T cell receptor beta chains below come from one sample, sequenced in a study of cytomegalovirus exposure and HLA in healthy donors. The PCR employed 60 Vbeta primers together with 13 Jbeta primers. The table came from immunoSEQ multiplex PCR; TCRdb's copy has only in-frame clones and leaves some out. The sample has about 140,000 clones; 65% to 75% are singletons. The sequencing input was PBMCs. These receptor sequences come from a man aged 55 to 70 in good health and CMV-seronegative.

V and J are TRBV6-5 and TRBJ2-1, with D perhaps matching TRBD2 (5 bases). This CDR3 is built from 16 residues. Germline V gene lookup returns CDR1 MNHEY and CDR2 SVGAGI. V shed 4 bases and J shed 3 bases, with 16 bases lying between them. The CDR3 loop is CASSSSGWSDYNEQFF. The CDR3 DNA is TGTGCCAGCAGTTCCAGCGGTTGGTCCGACTACAATGAGCAGTTCTTC.

V and J are TRBV30 and TRBJ1-5; 9 bases map to TRBD1. Germline CDR1 and CDR2: GTSNPN and SVGIG (reference sequence). This CDR3 region has 15 residues. V lost 0 bases and J lost 4; bases outside the gene matches: 4. The CDR3, as DNA: TGTGCCTGGAGTGTAGGGGGACAGGGAAATCAGCCCCAGCATTTT. Its protein product is CAWSVGGQGNQPQHF.

The chain couples TRBV6-5 to TRBJ2-7; TRBD1 aligns across 9 bases. Germline CDR1 is MNHEY and CDR2 is SVGAGI. V lost 6 bases and J lost 5; bases outside the gene matches: 11. The CDR3 consists of 15 residues. The CDR3 region is CASRGRDRVSHEQYF. The CDR3, as DNA: TGTGCCAGCAGAGGGAGGGACAGGGTGAGCCACGAGCAGTACTTC.

The rearrangement links TRBV28 to TRBJ1-1; TRBD1 matches 8 bases. V trimming: 6 bases; J trimming: 5 bases; junction bases outside the gene matches: 8. The germline V gene encodes CDR1 MDHEN and CDR2 SYDVKM. The CDR3 contains 14 residues. CDR3 loop: CASSSDRVGTEAFF. In DNA form, the CDR3 reads TGTGCCAGCAGCTCGGACAGGGTAGGAACTGAAGCTTTCTTT.

The rearrangement links TRBV6-5 to TRBJ1-2; no definite D call. Trimming took off 0 bases at V and 8 bases at J, with 16 bases between the two ends. Germline assignment: CDR1 MNHEY and CDR2 SVGAGI. The CDR3 runs to 15 residues. Written as DNA, the CDR3 is TGTGCCAGCAGTTACTCGAGGGAACTTTTGGGGGGCTACACCTTC. Translated, it gives CASSYSRELLGGYTF.